This T cell receptor beta chain was retrieved from a study of blood T cell repertoires in COVID-19. Overall study: The United States, Italy and Spain provided the acute and convalescent COVID-19 samples.

This CDR3 is 15 amino acids long. CDR1 is LNHDA, CDR2 SQIVND, per germline (reference sequence). The ends lost 5 bases at V and 4 bases at J; junction bases unmatched: 8. In the authors' methods: Amplification from reference gene primers served as the basis for estimated nucleated cell counts. The data were produced by immunoSEQ multiplex PCR, yet TCRdb's version contains in-frame clones alone and is incomplete. V, J and clone size were drawn from that table, and D and trimming were deduced from the DNA. The sample has around 190,000 clones, approximately 87% seen once. The clonotype originates from a man between 70 and 80 years old with active or convalescent COVID-19. What was sequenced was peripheral blood. The chain joins TRBV19 to TRBJ1-5; 7 bases are shared with TRBD1. The CDR3 is CASSADREWNQPQHF. CDR3 sequence (DNA): TGTGCCAGTAGTGCTGACAGGGAGTGGAATCAGCCCCAGCATTTT.